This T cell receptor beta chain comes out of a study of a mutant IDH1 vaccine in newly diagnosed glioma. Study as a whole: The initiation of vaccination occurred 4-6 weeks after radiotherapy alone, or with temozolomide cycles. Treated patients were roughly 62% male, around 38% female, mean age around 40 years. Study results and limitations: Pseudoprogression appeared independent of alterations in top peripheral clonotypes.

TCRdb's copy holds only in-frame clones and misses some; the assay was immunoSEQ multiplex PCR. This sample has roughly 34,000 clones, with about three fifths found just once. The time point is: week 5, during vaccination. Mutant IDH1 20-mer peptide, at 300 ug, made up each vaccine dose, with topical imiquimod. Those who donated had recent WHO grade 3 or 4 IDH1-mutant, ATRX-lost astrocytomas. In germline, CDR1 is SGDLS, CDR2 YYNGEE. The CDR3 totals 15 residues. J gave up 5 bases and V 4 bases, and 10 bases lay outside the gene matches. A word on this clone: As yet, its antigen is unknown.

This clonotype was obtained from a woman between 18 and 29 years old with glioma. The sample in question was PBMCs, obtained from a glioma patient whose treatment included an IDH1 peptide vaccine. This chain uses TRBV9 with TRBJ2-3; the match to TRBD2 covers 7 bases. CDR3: CASSPGPSGRDTQYF. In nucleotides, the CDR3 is TGTGCCAGCAGCCCAGGGCCTAGCGGTAGAGATACGCAGTATTTT.